These 17 T cell receptor beta chains share one sample of origin, sequenced in a study of Graves' ophthalmopathy and Graves' hyperthyroidism. Beta-chain TCR CDR3 regions were amplified from RNA transcripts. An opening RT-PCR round employed HTBI primers and preceded a second-round multiplex PCR. Each CDR3 protein gets one entry after TCRdb re-called the multiplex PCR reads with MiXCR. The sample lists approximately 1.2 million distinct CDR3 sequences, about two fifths occurring once. The sequenced material came from peripheral blood or thyroid tissue (not recorded which). These receptors came from an adult man with Graves' hyperthyroidism.

To note about this clonotype: A read error may explain this, as a much larger clone is one base away. CDR3 amino acids: CSARGASQGTQYF. DNA for the CDR3: TGCAGTGCTAGAGGGGCCAGTCAAGGGACCCAGTACTTC. The chain carries TRBV20-1 and TRBJ2-5; no firm D call. CDR3 length equals 13 residues. Germline V gives CDR1 DFQATT, CDR2 SNEGSKA (reference sequence).

The chain recombines TRBV12-3 or TRBV12-4 with TRBJ2-7, with TRBD2 as a possible D gene (6 bases). The V and J ends lost 8 bases and 6 bases respectively, with 20 bases between them. This CDR3 region has 14 residues. The CDR3 DNA is TGTGCCAGCTCACCACGGGGAGGCCCCTCCGAGCAGTACTTC. Encoded protein: CASSPRGGPSEQYF.

The chain is built from TRBV29-1 and TRBJ1-2; tentatively, D is TRBD1 (5 bases). The germline V gene has CDR1 SQVTM and CDR2 ANQGSEA. The CDR3 length is 14 residues. The CDR3 DNA reads as TGCAGTATCGGGACTAGCGGGCTAAACTATGGCTACACCTTC. It specifies CSIGTSGLNYGYTF.

This clonotype was found a few times. At one of its ends the junction is not consistent with the germline gene, which may arise from a read error. CDR3 nucleotides: TGTGCCAGCAGTGAAGGCGAGCTAGCGTCCCGATGGAAGACAGATACGCAGTATTTT. Amino acids: CASSEGELASRWKTDTQYF. V usage is TRBV10-3 and J usage is TRBJ2-3; the D gene is possibly TRBD2 (6 bases). CDR1 ENHRY and CDR2 SYGVKD come from the germline V gene. The CDR3 consists of 19 residues.

This clonotype was detected many times. The chain joins TRBV4-2 to TRBJ2-7; D might be TRBD1 (6 bases). The CDR3 covers 14 residues. V lost 0 bases, J lost 6 bases, and 12 bases lay in between. CDR1 and CDR2 from the germline V gene are LGHNA and YNFKEQ. As DNA, the CDR3 is TGTGCCAGCAGCCAAGACTTAACAGGGAGCGAGCAGTACTTC. Its translation: CASSQDLTGSEQYF.

This clonotype was recorded at least ten times. The CDR3 region has the DNA TGTGCCACCAGCAGCTTCGTGGCTAGGACAGTGTATGGCTACACCTTC. Its protein is CATSSFVARTVYGYTF. The V and J genes are TRBV15 and TRBJ1-2, with a tentative D call TRBD1 (6 bases). V dropped 3 bases and J dropped 5 bases, with 19 bases sitting between them. Per the germline V gene, CDR1 is LNHNV and CDR2 is YYDKDF (reference sequence). The CDR3 is 16 amino acids.

This clonotype was found once. The CDR3 carries no conserved terminal phenylalanine or tryptophan, so it likely arises from a read error. The DNA is left out, because the CDR3 cannot be placed on it with certainty; the CDR3 is given as TCRdb lists it. The chain carries TRBV9 and TRBJ2-2; TRBD2, as called in the table, went unchecked against the DNA. The CDR3 is made up of 8 amino acids, end residues included. Germline lookup yields CDR1 SGDLS and CDR2 YYNGEE. The CDR3 sequence: CASSEGLL.

This chain connects TRBV7-8 to TRBJ2-2; D gene ambiguous. Per the germline V gene, CDR1 is SGHVS and CDR2 is FQNEAQ. Trimming shortened V by 8 bases and J by 2 bases, and 9 bases separated the two germline ends. This CDR3 is 13 amino acids long. CDR3 sequence reads: CASQILNTGELFF. In nucleotides, the CDR3 is TGTGCCAGCCAGATTCTAAACACCGGGGAGCTGTTTTTT.

In regard to this clonotype: A read error may be the cause here, since a much bigger clone is one base away. The CDR3 does not close with the conserved phenylalanine or tryptophan, likely indicating a read error. The gene calls are TRBV2 and TRBJ2-7, with a tentative D call TRBD1 (6 bases). The CDR3 sequence is 15 residues long. The germline V and J ends were trimmed by 7 bases and 1 base, with 17 bases remaining between them. Germline V gene lookup returns CDR1 SNHLY and CDR2 FYNNEI. CDR3 residues: CASKGLDSISYEQYS. As DNA, the CDR3 is TGTGCCAGCAAGGGTTTGGACAGTATTTCCTACGAGCAGTACTCC.

The chain recombines TRBV12-3 or TRBV12-4 with TRBJ2-2, with 10 bases lining up with TRBD2. J gave up 4 bases and V 3 bases, and 8 bases lay outside the gene matches. The CDR3 contains 17 residues. Written as DNA, the CDR3 is TGTGCCAGCAGTTTCTCTAGCGGGAGTTCTATCACCGGGGAGCTGTTTTTT. Its protein product is CASSFSSGSSITGELFF.

On this clonotype itself: Possible read error: a much larger clone is one base away. The chain links TRBV7-9 to TRBJ1-3; D is undetermined. The CDR3 loop spans 13 amino acids. The germline V gene encodes CDR1 SEHNR and CDR2 FQNEAQ (reference sequence). DNA of the CDR3: TGTGCCAGCAGCTCCCGGAACGGAAGCACCATATATTTT. This encodes CASSSRNGSTIYF. The full variable domain, with the rest looked up from reference TRBV7-9 and TRBJ1-3, is DTGVSQNPRHKITKRGQNVTFRCDPISEHNRLYWYRQTLGQGPEFLTYFQNEAQLEKSRLLSDRFSAERPKGSFSTLEIQRTEQGDSAMYLCASSSRNGSTIYFGEGSWLTVV.

The gene calls are TRBV6-6 and TRBJ2-5, with 12 nucleotides matching TRBD2. Germline loops: CDR1 MNHNY, CDR2 SVGAGI (reference sequence). CDR3 length equals 17 residues. The V gene end was trimmed by 0 bases and the J gene end by 1 base; junction bases not matched to a gene: 3. The DNA for the CDR3 is TGTGCCAGCAGTTACTCGACTAGCGGGGGCGTCCAAGAGACCCAGTACTTC. Protein: CASSYSTSGGVQETQYF.

This clonotype occurred many times. The chain carries TRBV9 and TRBJ2-5; D may be TRBD1 (6 bases). V was pared by 0 bases and J by 0 bases, with 9 bases between. The germline gives CDR1 SGDLS, CDR2 YYNGEE. The CDR3 is 15 amino acids. The CDR3 loop reads CASSVGGHHQETQYF. The CDR3 DNA follows: TGTGCCAGCAGCGTAGGGGGACACCACCAAGAGACCCAGTACTTC.

Concerning this clonotype: This likely comes from a read error, as the CDR3 has no conserved phenylalanine or tryptophan at its end. The limits of the CDR3 on the DNA are not certain, so only TCRdb's listed CDR3 is given. The chain uses TRBV9 and TRBJ1-1; the table's TRBD1 call for D was not verified on the DNA. Germline V gene sequence: CDR1 SGDLS, CDR2 YYNGEE. Inclusive of both ends, the CDR3 amounts to 8 amino acids. CDR3 residues: CASSVASG.

V usage is TRBV5-6 and J usage is TRBJ2-7; D is perhaps TRBD1 (5 bases). CDR3 size: 15 residues. Trimming cost V 3 bases and J 0 bases, with 13 bases left between them. Germline lookup yields CDR1 SGHDT and CDR2 YYEEEE. CDR3 nucleotides: TGTGCCAGCAGCTCCCGACAGTCTCTCTCCTACGAGCAGTACTTC. Translated: CASSSRQSLSYEQYF. The variable domain in full, completed from reference TRBV5-6 and TRBJ2-7, reads DAGVTQSPTHLIKTRGQQVTLRCSPKSGHDTVSWYQQALGQGPQFIFQYYEEEERQRGNFPDRFSGHQFPNYSSELNVNALLLGDSALYLCASSSRQSLSYEQYFGPGTRLTVT.

In this sample, this clonotype turned up once. The V call is TRBV7-9, the J call TRBJ1-5; D uncertain. Deletions cut 5 bases from V and 3 bases from J, with 11 bases between. This CDR3 contains 14 residues. The germline V gene has CDR1 SEHNR and CDR2 FQNEAQ (reference sequence). The CDR3 is CASSQTAYNQPQHF. DNA for the CDR3: TGTGCCAGCAGCCAGACCGCGTACAATCAGCCCCAGCATTTT.

Many counts were recorded for this clonotype. The chain employs TRBV15 and TRBJ1-1; TRBD1 aligns across 9 bases. The CDR3 totals 18 residues. V lost 3 bases, J lost 6 bases, and 17 bases stayed unmatched. Per the germline V gene, CDR1 is LNHNV and CDR2 is YYDKDF (reference sequence). The CDR3 sequence is CATSSLRGDRGNRAEAFF. The CDR3 region has the DNA TGTGCCACCAGCAGCCTCAGGGGAGACAGGGGGAATCGCGCTGAAGCTTTCTTT.